The entry that follows covers one T cell receptor (beta chain) sequence. This clone has a single count. Its binding antigen is unknown. No per-base quality is available; no much larger clone lies one base away. Sample time point, as interpreted from the label and publication: baseline before first vaccination. Vaccinee samples were obtained from the UK trials COV001 and COV002, which included a single-blind randomized controlled phase 2/3 trial of AZD1222 (ChAdOx1 nCoV-19) in healthy adults. Trial participant PBMC samples were collected at day 0 and day 28 after the second dose for TCRbeta chain sequencing. Trimming takes 2 bases from V and 6 bases from J, and the germline ends sit 11 bases apart. Based on the germline V gene, the CDR1 and CDR2 sequences are LGHNA and YSLEER. Inclusive of the bounding cysteine and phenylalanine, the CDR3 is 13 residues long. Of the read, only the CDR3 DNA is kept; its 39 bases are in frame from base 1.

These data come from a study of T cell responses to AZD1222 COVID-19 vaccine (dated by TCRdb to 2020 to 2022). Regarding the study in general: AZD1222 recipients whose second dose came at about 4 weeks and those whose second dose came at about 12 weeks were combined into one group, since spike-specific TCR depth and breadth did not differ between the two schedules. Trial participants were enrolled by age into 18-55, 56-69 and 70-plus year subgroups, with around 140, 26 and 57 TCR-sequenced participants respectively. A total of just over 230 trial participants underwent TCR sequencing, of whom 200 to 220 had received two doses of AZD1222 and about 25 had received two doses of the MenACWY control vaccine.

What the authors observed across the whole study: The whole spike protein was spanned by vaccine-associated CD4 TCRs, and dominant responses were seen in regions 160-218 and 743-854. Conclusions about previously exposed vaccinees were limited because only 5 or 6 AZD1222 recipients were SARS-CoV-2 seropositive at baseline. Because no samples from the day 14 peak response were available, repertoires could be characterized only after the peak T cell response. Most participants were white British and females outnumbered males, and the authors suggested that clonal diversity may have been underestimated. Spike-specific TCR breadth and depth rose significantly after two AZD1222 doses compared with day 0 and with MenACWY recipients. In the small 56-69-year group, the increase in depth fell short of significance, most likely because of low power. Reportedly, almost half of the unique spike-specific TCRs recognized epitopes lying outside the regions that are mutated in the B.1.351 and B.1.1.7 variants.

The CDR3 regions of human TCRbeta chains were analyzed by immunosequencing. Per the original workflow: TCRs in the repertoires were compared against a reference library of SARS-CoV-2-specific TCRs that had been generated with the MIRA antigen-specificity platform. Breadth meant the fraction of unique TCRs that were SARS-CoV-2-associated, whereas depth meant the fraction of total T cells that were SARS-CoV-2-associated. Using the MIRA data, each spike-specific TCR was mapped to the spike region that the TCR reacts to and placed in a CD4 or CD8 class. Log10-transformed breadth and depth values were compared by one-way ANOVA with Sidak's multiple comparisons tests. TCRdb stores this immuneACCESS table with in-frame sequences only. Part of the clones is absent; in the studies checked, under half of the shortfall reflects unresolved V genes, and no reason is known for the rest. That table furnishes V, J and clone size, whereas the DNA furnished D and trimming. Across this sample there are fewer than 200,000 clones, with 70% to 90% seen only once. Of the sample, about 6.1% falls within the top ten clones.

Sequencing was performed on peripheral blood, taken on day 0 of AZD1222 vaccination. The source is an adult in good health. The V and J segments used are TRBV4-3 and TRBJ2-7, and perhaps TRBD1 as D gene, on 6 matching bases. For the CDR3, the sequence is CASSQYRASEQYF. The nucleotide sequence is TGCGCCAGCAGCCAATACAGGGCCAGCGAGCAGTACTTC.